This T cell receptor (beta chain) was captured in a study of vaccination and CD4 T cells after COVID-19. Study information: Median time from second vaccine dose to sampling was 72 days (14 to 241).

Sequencing of DNA taken from cultured CD4+ T cells relied on the Oncomine TCR Beta short-read assay. A single record per CDR3 protein comes from TCRdb applying MiXCR to the PCR reads. Seen here are about 20,000 distinct CDR3 sequences, roughly 56% observed once, and the top ten hold roughly an eighth. V lost 3 bases and J 5 bases, leaving 7 bases between the germline ends. The CDR3 spans 12 residues. Per the germline V gene, CDR1 is SNHLY and CDR2 is FYNNEI. In the case of this clonotype: Its specificity is unknown.

Treatment of the sample: approximately nine-day PBMC culture with coronavirus spike peptide pools or control peptides (ViraFEST assay). With peptide pools, ViraFEST first expanded antigen-specific T cells and afterwards sequenced their TCRs. When around nine days of culture had elapsed, CD4+ T cells were isolated by negative selection. This clonotype was sampled from a human donor who had recovered from COVID-19. The sequenced sample consisted of CD4+ T cells from blood, cultured in vitro. This chain uses TRBV2 with TRBJ1-2; D unresolved. CDR3 in DNA: TGTGCCAGCAGTGAGGACGGGTATGGCTACACCTTC. This sequence encodes CASSEDGYGYTF. Looking up the rest from reference TRBV2 and TRBJ1-2 gives the full variable domain: EPEVTQTPSHQVTQMGQEVILRCVPISNHLYFYWYRQILGQKVEFLVSFYNNEISEKSEIFDDQFSVERPDGSNFTLKIRSTKLEDSAMYFCASSEDGYGYTFGSGTRLTVV.